One and the same sample provided the 20 T cell receptor beta chains below, sequenced in a study of regulatory dendritic cells for organ transplantation. Data came from immunoSEQ multiplex PCR; TCRdb stores just in-frame clones and leaves some out. The sample has around 12,000 clones; just under 75% are singletons. Allogeneic regulatory or mature dendritic cells were co-cultured for more than 4 days with CFSE-labeled sorted T cells at 1:10. No antigen has been assigned to these receptors. The specimen sequenced was naive CD4+ T cells from blood cultured with regulatory dendritic cells. Subset reported: CD45RA+ naive T cells. Source of these receptors: a human donor in good health.

V usage is TRBV19 and J usage is TRBJ2-1, with 7 bases that match TRBD1. The germline gives CDR1 LNHDA, CDR2 SQIVND (reference sequence). J gave up 7 bases and V 1 base, and 4 bases lay outside the gene matches. The CDR3 consists of 14 residues. CDR3 in DNA: TGTGCCAGTAGTATAGTCGACAGGGTGAATGAGCAGTTCTTC. Encoded protein: CASSIVDRVNEQFF.

The gene calls are TRBV6-1 and TRBJ2-2; tentatively, D is TRBD1 (7 bases). The V end lost 2 bases, the J end lost 1 base, and 17 bases lay between the germline ends. This CDR3 spans 18 amino acids. Germline V gene lookup returns CDR1 MNHNS and CDR2 SASEGT. This CDR3 reads CASSENGGGAGNTGELFF. The CDR3, as DNA: TGTGCCAGCAGTGAAAATGGAGGGGGCGCTGGGAACACCGGGGAGCTGTTTTTT.

This clone occurred a few times. The V and J genes are TRBV27 and TRBJ1-1; 7 bases are a match to TRBD1. Trimming at V came to 2 bases and at J to 3 bases, leaving 3 bases not matched to a gene. Germline-derived CDR1 and CDR2 are MNHEY and SMNVEV (reference sequence). The CDR3 runs 14 residues. CDR3 nucleotide sequence: TGTGCCAGCAGTTTACTTCAGGGGGACACTGAAGCTTTCTTT. Amino acids: CASSLLQGDTEAFF.

This clone was seen only once. The chain combines TRBV6-6 with TRBJ1-3; TRBD1 agrees at 7 bases. The junction had 7 bases not matched to a gene; V was cut back by 5 bases and J by 3 bases. There are 15 residues in the CDR3. CDR1 MNHNY and CDR2 SVGAGI come from the germline V gene (reference sequence). Written as DNA, the CDR3 is TGTGCCAGCAGTCCGGGAAGGGGGCATGGAAACACCATATATTTT. It encodes CASSPGRGHGNTIYF.

The chain has TRBV5-1 and TRBJ2-1; 13 bases fit TRBD2. Germline CDR1 SGHRS, CDR2 YFSETQ. The CDR3 consists of 15 residues. V gave up 3 bases and J gave up 4 bases; unmatched junction bases: 1. CDR3 DNA sequence: TGCGCCAGCAGCTCGGGACTAGCGGGGTACAATGAGCAGTTCTTC. Its translation is CASSSGLAGYNEQFF. The variable domain in full, with the rest retrieved from reference TRBV5-1 and TRBJ2-1, is KAGVTQTPRYLIKTRGQQVTLSCSPISGHRSVSWYQQTPGQGLQFLFEYFSETQRNKGNFPGRFSGRQFSNSRSEMNVSTLELGDSALYLCASSSGLAGYNEQFFGPGTRLTVL.

This clone was seen more than once but under ten times. This chain links TRBV2 with TRBJ2-7; a possible D gene is TRBD1 (6 bases). The CDR3 has 13 amino acids. From germline, CDR1 is SNHLY and CDR2 FYNNEI. Trimming removed 6 bases at V and 3 bases at J, with 12 bases between. The CDR3 reads CASSEDSFYEQYF. The CDR3 coding sequence is TGTGCCAGCAGCGAGGACAGCTTCTACGAGCAGTACTTC.

This clone was counted a few times. V gene TRBV9 combines with J gene TRBJ2-3, with D maybe TRBD1 (5 bases). This CDR3 has 14 residues. Germline loops: CDR1 SGDLS, CDR2 YYNGEE. V lost 6 bases to trimming and J lost 5 bases, with 16 bases between them. CDR3 protein: CASIGERVGDTQYF. In DNA form, the CDR3 reads TGTGCCAGCATAGGGGAAAGGGTAGGAGATACGCAGTATTTT.

J is TRBJ2-2 and V is TRBV19; D is possibly TRBD1 (6 bases). The V and J ends lost 1 base and 0 bases respectively, with 9 bases between them. This CDR3 comprises 16 residues. Looked up from germline, CDR1 is LNHDA and CDR2 is SQIVND (reference sequence). CDR3 protein: CASSIAGQPNTGELFF. The DNA for the CDR3 is TGTGCCAGTAGTATAGCCGGACAGCCGAACACCGGGGAGCTGTTTTTT.

The chain combines TRBV5-1 with TRBJ2-7; D not resolved. CDR3 size: 12 residues. Germline CDR1 and CDR2: SGHRS and YFSETQ. Trimming stripped 4 bases from V and 0 bases from J, with 5 bases between. CDR3 amino acids: CASSPSSYEQYF. The CDR3, as DNA: TGCGCCAGCAGCCCTAGCTCCTACGAGCAGTACTTC.

In its sample, this clone was seen a few times. The V gene is TRBV7-9, the J gene TRBJ2-5, with D perhaps matching TRBD2 (5 bases). Trimming pared 5 bases from V and 5 bases from J, leaving 18 bases between. Germline V gene sequence: CDR1 SEHNR, CDR2 FQNEAQ (reference sequence). The CDR3 covers 15 residues. CDR3 DNA sequence: TGTGCCAGCAGCCCCCGAGGGATGCACGGGGAGACCCAGTACTTC. Its protein product is CASSPRGMHGETQYF. The full variable domain, rest sourced from reference TRBV7-9 and TRBJ2-5, is DTGVSQNPRHKITKRGQNVTFRCDPISEHNRLYWYRQTLGQGPEFLTYFQNEAQLEKSRLLSDRFSAERPKGSFSTLEIQRTEQGDSAMYLCASSPRGMHGETQYFGPGTRLLVL.

This clone came up a few times. This sequence joins TRBV19 and TRBJ1-1; D not certain. Trimming took 5 bases from V and 1 from J, leaving 8 bases between them. Germline V gene sequence: CDR1 LNHDA, CDR2 SQIVND (reference sequence). This CDR3 is 13 amino acids long. The CDR3 DNA reads TGTGCCAGTAGTTCTAGTAGGAACACTGAAGCTTTCTTT. Translated: CASSSSRNTEAFF.

CDR3 DNA sequence: TGCGCCAGCAGCTACGGGACAGAGGGCACTGAAGCTTTCTTT. It yields the protein CASSYGTEGTEAFF. This sequence joins TRBV5-1 and TRBJ1-1, with 7 bases fitting TRBD1. Germline CDR1 is SGHRS and CDR2 is YFSETQ. CDR3 length: 14 amino acids. J was trimmed by 4 bases and V by 3 bases; bases with no gene match: 6.

This clone occurred a few times. This chain uses TRBV5-1 with TRBJ1-2; 8 nucleotides match TRBD1. This CDR3 has 11 residues. Germline CDR1 and CDR2: SGHRS and YFSETQ. Losses at the gene ends were 10 bases for V and 4 bases for J; bases not matched to a gene: 3. The CDR3 loop is CAVGTGYGYTF. The CDR3 DNA sequence: TGCGCCGTCGGGACAGGCTATGGCTACACCTTC.

The V call is TRBV6-5, the J call TRBJ1-2; unclear D gene. Trimming stripped 0 bases from V and 2 bases from J, with 7 bases between. The CDR3 runs to 14 residues. Per germline, CDR1 MNHEY and CDR2 SVGAGI. CDR3 protein: CASSYSNNNYGYTF. Written as DNA, the CDR3 is TGTGCCAGCAGTTACTCGAACAACAACTATGGCTACACCTTC.

The genes are TRBV6-5 and TRBJ2-7, with D maybe TRBD2 (6 bases). Germline V gives CDR1 MNHEY, CDR2 SVGAGI. This CDR3 has 15 residues. Trimming cost V 4 bases and J 6 bases, with 19 bases left between them. CDR3 bases: TGTGCCAGCAGTTCTCAGTGGGACTCCCTGGGCGAGCAGTACTTC. It encodes CASSSQWDSLGEQYF.

The CDR3 region has the DNA TGTGCCAGTAGTCGGTACGAGCAGTACTTC. Translation gives CASSRYEQYF. The rearrangement joins TRBV19 to TRBJ2-7; D unclear. CDR1 and CDR2 from the germline V gene are LNHDA and SQIVND (reference sequence). CDR3 length: 10 amino acids. Trimming took 5 bases from V and 4 from J, leaving 3 bases between them.

This clone occurred a few times. The chain carries TRBV9 and TRBJ1-2, with a weak D call TRBD1 (6 bases). Germline V gives CDR1 SGDLS, CDR2 YYNGEE. With 3 bases removed from V and 0 bases from J, the gap between germline ends came to 15 bases. The CDR3 spans 16 residues. DNA of the CDR3: TGTGCCAGCAGCGGCTCCAGGGGACCAGCTAACTATGGCTACACCTTC. It is translated as CASSGSRGPANYGYTF.

V is TRBV6-1 and J is TRBJ1-2, with D uncertain. Germline CDR1 is MNHNS and CDR2 is SASEGT. V was clipped by 2 bases and J by 8 bases, with 9 bases between them. CDR3 size: 12 residues. In DNA, the CDR3 is TGTGCCAGCAGTGAACTCCTATGGGGCTACACCTTC. The encoded protein is CASSELLWGYTF.

The chain has TRBV7-2 and TRBJ1-1; TRBD1 matches 7 bases. CDR3 length: 15 residues. Germline CDR1 is SGHTA and CDR2 is FQGNSA. The junction had 10 bases not matched to a gene; V was cut back by 5 bases and J by 4 bases. CDR3 DNA sequence: TGTGCCAGCAGCCCAACCGGGACAGTGAGCACTGAAGCTTTCTTT. Protein: CASSPTGTVSTEAFF.

The J gene is TRBJ1-1, the V gene TRBV10-3; perhaps TRBD1 as D (5 bases). The V gene's germline CDR1 is ENHRY and CDR2 SYGVKD. The CDR3 has 14 residues. Between the trimmed V and J ends, which lost 11 bases and 1 base, there was a span of 17 bases. The CDR3, as DNA: TGTGCCTCAACTCGCGACGGACAGAACACTGAAGCTTTCTTT. Protein sequence: CASTRDGQNTEAFF.